These 18 T cell receptor beta chains share one sample of origin, sequenced in a study of CXCR3-negative and CXCR3-positive naive CD8 T cells. Findings and caveats of the study: More hydrophobic TRB CDR3s were found in CXCR3-positive naive cells than in CXCR3-negative naive cells.

Their antigens remain unidentified. UMI-labeled 5' RACE TRB cDNA libraries were prepared from the cells. TCRdb reprocessed the 5' RACE reads and stores each CDR3 protein as one record, lacking DNA. The sample has some 150,000 distinct CDR3 sequences, and its top ten clones hold roughly 0.28%. The sample was naive CXCR3+ CD8+ T cells from blood. The subset denotes: CD45RO-CCR7+CD27+CD95- naive CD8+ T cells expressing CXCR3 (TNR3+). The source of these receptors is a human donor in good health. Some clones in this sample may be carry-over from other donors' samples.

This CDR3 reads CASSPQGSSGNTIYF. The chain employs TRBV9 and TRBJ1-3; TCRdb proposes TRBD1, but this gene call is untestable without DNA. CDR1 and CDR2 (germline): SGDLS, YYNGEE. CDR3 length equals 15 residues.

V and J are TRBV6-2 or TRBV6-3 and TRBJ2-1; the D gene TCRdb calls, TRBD2, cannot be checked with no DNA. Per the germline V gene, CDR1 is MNHEY and CDR2 is SVGEGT. The CDR3 has 13 residues. Here the CDR3 reads CASSNGGYNEQFF.

V gene TRBV5-6 combines with J gene TRBJ2-5; TCRdb's D gene call, TRBD1, goes unchecked for lack of DNA. The CDR3 has 15 residues. Germline V gives CDR1 SGHDT, CDR2 YYEEEE. CDR3 in amino acids: CASSFGTGMMKTQYF.

The chain has TRBV20-1 and TRBJ2-1; TCRdb proposes TRBD2, but this gene call is untestable without DNA. The CDR3 runs 15 residues. Germline loops: CDR1 DFQATT, CDR2 SNEGSKA (reference sequence). CDR3 amino acids: CSARDVGGLANEQFF.

The chain carries TRBV29-1 and TRBJ2-7; TCRdb picks TRBD2, but there is no DNA to check that call. CDR1 and CDR2 from the germline V gene are SQVTM and ANQGSEA. This CDR3 spans 16 amino acids. The CDR3 spells CSVEGDLAGGLYEQYF.

The chain uses TRBV29-1 and TRBJ2-7; there is no DNA to check the TCRdb D call of TRBD1. CDR3 length: 13 amino acids. The germline gives CDR1 SQVTM, CDR2 ANQGSEA. The CDR3 spells CSVAGAALYEQYF.

The chain is built from TRBV19 and TRBJ2-7. The CDR3 is made up of 13 amino acids. Germline values: CDR1 LNHDA, CDR2 SQIVND (reference sequence). CDR3 sequence reads: CASSFAENYEQYF.

V gene TRBV5-6 combines with J gene TRBJ2-1; absent DNA, TCRdb's TRBD1 call cannot be checked. The CDR3 has 13 residues. CDR1 is SGHDT and CDR2 is YYEEEE in the germline V gene. The CDR3 here is CASSLAARGEQFF. Complete variable domain (other parts from reference TRBV5-6 and TRBJ2-1): DAGVTQSPTHLIKTRGQQVTLRCSPKSGHDTVSWYQQALGQGPQFIFQYYEEEERQRGNFPDRFSGHQFPNYSSELNVNALLLGDSALYLCASSLAARGEQFFGPGTRLTVL.

The J gene is TRBJ2-3, the V gene TRBV3-1; lacking DNA, the TRBD2 call made by TCRdb goes unchecked. The CDR3 contains 18 residues. Germline V gene lookup returns CDR1 LGHDT and CDR2 YNNKEL (reference sequence). CDR3 amino acids: CARSQGYLLAGGDSTQYF.

This chain links TRBV3-1 with TRBJ2-7; the TRBD2 assignment by TCRdb is unverifiable without DNA. This CDR3 has 16 residues. Germline V gene sequence: CDR1 LGHDT, CDR2 YNNKEL (reference sequence). The CDR3 protein is CASSQESGRDSYEQYF.

The genes are TRBV11-2 and TRBJ2-3. From germline, CDR1 is SGHAT and CDR2 FQNNGV. The length of the CDR3 is 15 residues. The CDR3 spells CASSTFSGFPDTQYF.

This sequence joins TRBV9 and TRBJ2-1. The CDR3 loop spans 17 amino acids. Looked up from germline, CDR1 is SGDLS and CDR2 is YYNGEE. The chain's CDR3 is CASSSPLSDRSYNEQFF.

The chain couples TRBV12-3 or TRBV12-4 to TRBJ1-5. This CDR3 contains 12 residues. This CDR3 reads CASSLFVEPQHF.

CDR3 sequence reads: CASSQALLAGGMYEQFF. This chain connects TRBV14 to TRBJ2-1; TCRdb's D call, TRBD2, is unchecked because there is no DNA. This CDR3 has 17 residues. Per germline, CDR1 SGHDN and CDR2 FVKESK.

V usage is TRBV2 and J usage is TRBJ2-5; TCRdb's assignment of TRBD1 cannot be checked, as there is no DNA. The CDR3 is made up of 14 amino acids. Per the germline V gene, CDR1 is SNHLY and CDR2 is FYNNEI. CDR3 amino acids: CASSVAGTWETQYF.

The chain uses TRBV4-2 and TRBJ2-7; TCRdb returns TRBD1, unconfirmable since there is no DNA. Germline CDR1 reads LGHNA; CDR2 reads YNFKEQ. The CDR3 loop spans 13 amino acids. The CDR3 sequence: CASSALQGFEQYF.

The chain is built from TRBV25-1 and TRBJ2-7; TCRdb lists TRBD1, though no DNA is available to test this call. Germline loops: CDR1 MGHDK, CDR2 SYGVNS. This CDR3 has 15 amino acids. The CDR3 sequence is CASSAGHTVPYEQYF.

V usage is TRBV7-9 and J usage is TRBJ2-3. Germline V gene lookup returns CDR1 SEHNR and CDR2 FQNEAQ (reference sequence). This CDR3 contains 14 residues. CDR3 in amino acids: CASSFLRATDTQYF.